This TCR beta chain came from a study of blood T cell repertoires in COVID-19. V trimming: 1 base; J trimming: 5 bases; junction bases outside the gene matches: 8. Germline values: CDR1 LNHDA, CDR2 SQIVND (reference sequence). This CDR3 comprises 16 residues. Profiling relied on immunoSEQ multiplex PCR, and the TCRdb table lists in-frame clones only, not all of them. The table shows about 170,000 clones, with roughly four fifths occurring only once. Input material: peripheral blood. The J gene is TRBJ1-1, the V gene TRBV19, with 9 bases matching TRBD1. This sequence originates from a woman aged 80 or over with acute or convalescent COVID-19. The CDR3 reads CASSIVPGTGKTEAFF. CDR3 DNA sequence: TGTGCCAGTAGTATAGTGCCCGGGACAGGGAAGACTGAAGCTTTCTTT.